Listed below are T cell receptor beta chains from one sample, sequenced in a study of T cell responses to AZD1222 COVID-19 vaccine. The protocol was immunoSEQ multiplex PCR, while the TCRdb copy is restricted to in-frame clones and leaves out a portion. The sample has around 110,000 clones, around 88% seen once. The starting material was peripheral blood, obtained on day 0 of AZD1222 vaccination. These receptors were taken from an adult in good health. The CDR3 runs from the conserved cysteine through the conserved F or W. D genes are given only for firm matches. Not all rows give a size; the values are once, few, many and, for expanded clones, a class.

D	J	V	size	CDR3	DNA
TRBD1	TRBJ2-3	TRBV12-3/TRBV12-4	-	CASRRTGKDTQYF	TGTGCCAGTCGCCGGACAGGGAAGGATACGCAGTATTTT
-	TRBJ1-2	TRBV7-9	-	CASSKQGGYGYTF	TGTGCCAGCAGCAAACAGGGAGGGTATGGCTACACCTTC
TRBD2	TRBJ2-1	TRBV28	-	CASSPSGGRLVNEQFF	TGTGCCAGCAGTCCTTCGGGGGGGAGATTGGTCAATGAGCAGTTCTTC
-	TRBJ1-2	TRBV6-2/TRBV6-3	-	CASTPDGTGGGYTF	TGTGCCAGCACCCCGGACGGGACGGGTGGTGGCTACACCTTC
TRBD2	TRBJ2-1	TRBV19	-	CASTSLLSGMSEQFF	TGTGCCAGTACCTCGTTGCTGAGCGGGATGTCTGAGCAGTTCTTC
-	TRBJ1-5	TRBV11-1	-	CASSRYRDQPQHF	TGTGCCAGCAGCCGATACAGGGATCAGCCCCAGCATTTT
-	TRBJ2-7	TRBV6-2/TRBV6-3	-	CASRYRYEQYF	TGTGCCAGCAGATACCGTTACGAGCAGTACTTC
-	TRBJ2-3	TRBV5-1	-	CASSFEDFRDTQYF	TGCGCCAGCAGCTTCGAGGACTTTCGAGATACGCAGTATTTT
-	TRBJ1-2	TRBV5-4	-	CASSLGGGYGYTF	TGTGCCAGCAGCTTGGGGGGGGGCTATGGCTACACCTTC
TRBD1	TRBJ1-6	TRBV30	-	CAWSVRQGITSPLHF	TGTGCCTGGAGTGTAAGACAGGGGATTACTTCACCCCTCCACTTT
TRBD1	TRBJ1-1	TRBV5-4	-	CASSFNRGGARYTEAFF	TGTGCCAGCAGCTTTAACAGGGGAGGGGCAAGGTACACTGAAGCTTTCTTT
-	TRBJ2-1	TRBV25-1	-	CASSGLGDTSAFF	TGTGCCAGCAGTGGTCTAGGGGATACCTCGGCGTTCTTC
-	TRBJ2-7	TRBV28	-	CASSLTQHYEQYF	TGTGCCAGCAGTTTAACACAGCACTACGAGCAGTACTTC
-	TRBJ1-1	TRBV14	-	CASSQEQSPFMNTEAFF	TGTGCCAGCAGCCAAGAACAATCCCCCTTTATGAACACTGAAGCTTTCTTT
TRBD1	TRBJ2-6	TRBV5-4	-	CASSGTGAGANVLTF	TGTGCCAGCAGCGGGACAGGGGCCGGGGCCAACGTCCTGACTTTC
TRBD2	TRBJ2-3	TRBV12-3/TRBV12-4	once	CASSFSGGDTQYF	TGTGCCAGCAGTTTTAGCGGGGGAGATACGCAGTATTTT
-	TRBJ1-6	TRBV14	-	CASSQGPTGRYNSPLHF	TGTGCCAGCAGCCAAGGTCCGACGGGGAGGTATAATTCACCCCTCCACTTT
TRBD2	TRBJ2-2	TRBV11-2	-	CASSLPVGGAGELFF	TGTGCCAGCAGCTTACCAGTCGGGGGGGCCGGGGAGCTGTTTTTT
TRBD1	TRBJ1-1	TRBV19	-	CASRRQGRNTEAFF	TGTGCCAGTCGACGACAGGGAAGGAACACTGAAGCTTTCTTT
TRBD2	TRBJ2-7	TRBV18	-	CASSPLKGSAGGDEQYF	TGTGCCAGCTCACCATTGAAAGGCTCGGCGGGAGGCGACGAGCAGTACTTC
-	TRBJ1-2	TRBV2	-	CASFRPGYGYTF	TGTGCCAGCTTTAGACCGGGCTATGGCTACACCTTC
-	TRBJ1-6	TRBV28	-	CASSLGGGYNSPLHF	TGTGCCAGCAGCCTGGGGGGTGGCTATAATTCACCCCTCCACTTT
TRBD1	TRBJ1-1	TRBV6-5	-	CASSQDRGRGTEAFF	TGTGCCAGCAGCCAAGACAGGGGGCGCGGCACTGAAGCTTTCTTT
-	TRBJ2-7	TRBV27	few	CASSPSANYEQYF	TGTGCCAGCAGTCCGTCGGCGAACTACGAGCAGTACTTC
TRBD2	TRBJ2-3	TRBV5-5	-	CASSLRETSGGSTDTQYF	TGTGCCAGCAGCTTGAGGGAGACTAGCGGGGGGTCGACAGATACGCAGTATTTT
-	TRBJ1-5	TRBV21-1	-	CASSKRSGPDRVFVQPQHF	TGTGCCAGCAGCAAACGTTCGGGGCCAGACAGGGTCTTTGTTCAGCCCCAGCATTTT
-	TRBJ1-1	TRBV3-1/TRBV3-2	-	CASIVVDLTLRNTEAFF	TGTGCCAGCATAGTGGTGGACTTGACATTGCGGAACACTGAAGCTTTCTTT
-	TRBJ2-1	TRBV6-2/TRBV6-3	few	CASSPLNEQFF	TGTGCCAGCAGCCCCTTAAATGAGCAGTTCTTC
-	TRBJ1-6	TRBV7-2	-	CASSSASPLHF	TGTGCCAGCAGCTCGGCTTCACCCCTCCACTTT
-	TRBJ2-3	TRBV7-8	-	CASSLEGTDTQYF	TGTGCCAGCAGCTTAGAAGGAACAGATACGCAGTATTTT
TRBD2	TRBJ2-7	TRBV27	-	CASSLPSGTSVHEQYF	TGTGCCAGCAGTTTACCATCCGGGACTAGCGTCCACGAGCAGTACTTC
TRBD1	TRBJ1-5	TRBV19	-	CASSIGRGPNQPQHF	TGTGCCAGTAGTATAGGGAGGGGGCCCAATCAGCCCCAGCATTTT
-	TRBJ2-7	TRBV3-1/TRBV3-2	-	CASSQDRTAVYEQYF	TGTGCCAGCAGCCAAGATAGAACAGCGGTCTACGAGCAGTACTTC
TRBD1	TRBJ2-7	TRBV12-3/TRBV12-4	-	CASRTGIERLYF	TGTGCCAGCCGGACAGGGATCGAGAGGTTGTACTTC
-	TRBJ2-2	TRBV9	-	CASSVDSSRGELFF	TGTGCCAGCAGCGTAGATTCTAGTCGCGGGGAGCTGTTTTTT
-	TRBJ2-1	TRBV12-2	-	CASRSRRRYNEQFF	TGTGCAAGTCGCTCCCGACGGCGCTACAATGAGCAGTTCTTC
TRBD2	TRBJ2-1	TRBV6-2/TRBV6-3	-	CASSTRTSGRFNEQFF	TGTGCCAGCAGTACCAGGACTAGCGGGAGGTTCAATGAGCAGTTCTTC
-	TRBJ1-1	TRBV28	-	CASSGQLNTEAFF	TGTGCCAGCTCTGGACAGTTGAACACTGAAGCTTTCTTT
-	TRBJ2-1	TRBV21-1	-	CASRERASCYNEQFF	TGTGCCAGCAGGGAAAGAGCGAGCTGCTACAATGAGCAGTTCTTC
-	TRBJ1-1	TRBV21-1	-	CASSRNRGRNTEAFF	TGTGCCAGCAGCAGAAACAGGGGGAGGAACACTGAAGCTTTCTTT
-	TRBJ1-3	TRBV5-6	-	CASSLLREQGSTGNTIYF	TGTGCCAGCAGCTTGTTGAGGGAACAGGGTTCTACTGGAAACACCATATATTTT
-	TRBJ2-3	TRBV19	-	CASSIGQTPDTQYF	TGTGCCAGTAGTATAGGCCAAACCCCAGATACGCAGTATTTT
TRBD1	TRBJ1-1	TRBV30	-	CAWAISGTGGTEAFF	TGTGCCTGGGCCATTTCCGGGACAGGGGGTACTGAAGCTTTCTTT
-	TRBJ1-2	TRBV28	-	CASSLVAGGYTF	TGTGCCAGCAGTTTGGTGGCAGGTGGCTACACCTTC
-	TRBJ1-5	TRBV5-3	once	CARSLFRQVDNQPQHF	TGTGCCAGAAGCTTATTCCGGCAGGTTGACAATCAGCCCCAGCATTTT
-	TRBJ1-3	TRBV5-1	-	CASSPGLSGNTIYF	TGCGCCAGCAGCCCGGGGCTCTCTGGAAACACCATATATTTT
-	TRBJ1-5	TRBV27	-	CASSLPPPGHSRRGNQPQHF	TGTGCCAGCAGCCTCCCGCCGCCGGGACACAGTCGGCGTGGCAATCAGCCCCAGCATTTT
-	TRBJ2-5	TRBV11-2	-	CASSLTLYGETQYF	TGTGCCAGCAGCCTAACCCTGTACGGAGAGACCCAGTACTTC
-	TRBJ2-7	TRBV19	once	CASSMSQGKLLTYEQYF	TGTGCCAGTAGTATGAGCCAGGGAAAACTTCTAACCTACGAGCAGTACTTC
-	TRBJ2-1	TRBV27	-	CASRSGTTTYNEQFF	TGTGCCAGCAGATCCGGGACCACTACCTACAATGAGCAGTTCTTC
TRBD2	TRBJ2-3	TRBV6-2/TRBV6-3	-	CASSDPVLAGGRDTQYF	TGTGCCAGCAGTGACCCTGTCCTAGCGGGGGGCCGAGATACGCAGTATTTT
TRBD1	TRBJ2-5	TRBV5-1	-	CASSMGQGIGETQYF	TGCGCCAGCAGCATGGGACAGGGGATAGGAGAGACCCAGTACTTC
TRBD1	TRBJ2-6	TRBV7-3	-	CASSARGQVSGANVLTF	TGTGCCAGCAGCGCAAGGGGACAGGTCTCTGGGGCCAACGTCCTGACTTTC
-	TRBJ1-2	TRBV7-2	-	CASSFSEGNYGYTF	TGTGCCAGCAGCTTTTCAGAGGGTAACTATGGCTACACCTTC
-	TRBJ1-4	TRBV6-4	-	CASSDQPGNEKLFF	TGTGCCAGCAGTGACCAGCCAGGGAATGAAAAACTGTTTTTT
-	TRBJ2-3	TRBV2	-	CASRDLSTDTQYF	TGTGCCAGCCGGGACCTTAGCACAGATACGCAGTATTTT
TRBD1	TRBJ2-4	TRBV6-5	-	CASSAQGAENIQYF	TGTGCCAGCAGCGCACAGGGGGCCGAGAACATTCAGTACTTC
TRBD1	TRBJ2-2	TRBV11-3	few	CASSPDRSVGELFF	TGTGCCAGCAGCCCGGACAGGTCGGTCGGGGAGCTGTTTTTT